Sequencing of this T cell receptor beta chain was carried out in a study of T cell repertoires in cytomegalovirus infection. In the study overall: Alongside well-studied HLA-B-restricted CMV epitopes, recently identified HLA-C-restricted CMV epitopes were also used. Broader study findings: Using cumulative public TCR beta family frequency, the authors identified those who carried CMV together with the relevant HLA. In two of eight donors, the top clonotype was HLA-C-restricted CMV-specific.

The germline gives CDR1 LNHNV, CDR2 YYDKDF (reference sequence). The CDR3 length is 14 residues. V was shortened by 2 bases and J by 5 bases, with 12 bases between the two germline ends. Concerning this clonotype itself: Its antigen remains unidentified.

TCRdb re-called the reads with MiXCR, one entry per CDR3 protein. In the table there are hundreds of thousands of distinct CDR3 sequences, about 42% of which are singletons. The gene calls are TRBV15 and TRBJ1-1; D not resolved. The input for sequencing was cultured PBMCs, taken from culture after CMV antigen stimulation. This clonotype was sampled from a human donor in good health (CMV status not recorded). Some clones in this sample may be carry-over from other donors' samples. The CDR3: CATSRRSGGTEAFF. For the CDR3, the DNA is TGTGCCACCAGCAGACGTTCCGGAGGAACTGAAGCTTTCTTT.